The entry below describes one TCR beta chain. Unique molecular identifiers were incorporated when the TCRbeta library was constructed. TCRdb passed the PCR reads through MiXCR, listing each CDR3 protein once. The table includes around 400,000 distinct CDR3 sequences, roughly 20% detected once. This sample is drawn from a study of T-cell reconstitution after alpha-beta-depleted transplantation in children. Trimming cost V 0 bases and J 5 bases; bases outside gene matches: 5. CDR1 is SQVTM, CDR2 ANQGSEA, per germline. This CDR3 spans 14 amino acids. The V gene is TRBV29-1, the J gene TRBJ2-5, with 8 bases aligning to TRBD2. Source: PBMCs from the stem cell graft donor, taken from the stem cell graft. The sequence came from a human donor who donated a stem cell graft to a child with acute myeloid leukemia. DNA of the CDR3: TGCAGCGTTGAAGATCTTAGCGGGATGGAGACCCAGTACTTC. Its translation: CSVEDLSGMETQYF.